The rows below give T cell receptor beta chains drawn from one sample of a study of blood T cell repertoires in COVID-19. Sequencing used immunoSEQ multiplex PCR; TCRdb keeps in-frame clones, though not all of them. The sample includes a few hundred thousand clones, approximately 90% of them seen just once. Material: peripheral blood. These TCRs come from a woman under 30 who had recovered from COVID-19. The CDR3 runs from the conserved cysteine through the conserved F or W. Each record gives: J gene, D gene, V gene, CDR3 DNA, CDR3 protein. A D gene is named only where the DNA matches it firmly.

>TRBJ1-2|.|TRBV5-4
TGTGCCAGCAGCTACGACACCTCCTACTACTATGGCTACACCTTC
CASSYDTSYYYGYTF
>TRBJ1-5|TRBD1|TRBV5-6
TGTGCCAGCAGCCGACAGGGGGGCCCCAGATGGCCCCAGCATTTT
CASSRQGGPRWPQHF
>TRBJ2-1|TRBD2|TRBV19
TGTGCCAGTAGTTTCGGACTAGCGGGGTACAATGAGCAGTTCTTC
CASSFGLAGYNEQFF
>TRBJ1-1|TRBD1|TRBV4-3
TGCGCCAGCAGCCACGGACAGGTGGCGACTGAAGCTTTCTTT
CASSHGQVATEAFF
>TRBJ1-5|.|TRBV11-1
TGTGCCAGCAGCATGAGTTGGAATCAGCCCCAGCATTTT
CASSMSWNQPQHF
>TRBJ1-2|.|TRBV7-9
TGTGCCAGCAGCCAGTGGACCATAGGGGATGGCTACACCTTC
CASSQWTIGDGYTF
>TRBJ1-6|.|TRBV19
TGTGCCAGTAGTATAGTAATACGGGATTCACCCCTCCACTTT
CASSIVIRDSPLHF
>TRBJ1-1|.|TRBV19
TGTGCCAGTAGATCCCCCGGGTTGAACACTGAAGCTTTCTTT
CASRSPGLNTEAFF
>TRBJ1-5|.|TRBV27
TGTGCCAGCAGTCCCCGACGGGATCAGCCCCAGCATTTT
CASSPRRDQPQHF
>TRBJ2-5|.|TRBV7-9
TGTGCCAGCAGCTTAAGGGGGAGGGCCGGGGAGACCCAGTACTTC
CASSLRGRAGETQYF